The TCR beta chain under discussion was sequenced for a study of T cells in Graves' hyperthyroidism and ophthalmopathy. This clonotype has only one observation. Germline V gene sequence: CDR1 LNHNV, CDR2 YYDKDF (reference sequence). Trimming left V 3 bases short and J 6 bases short, with 9 bases between. This CDR3 comprises 12 residues. Researchers took RNA transcripts and amplified the TCR beta CDR3 regions from them. During a first-round RT-PCR of the TCR CDR3, the HTBI primer set was used. TCRdb re-called the multiplex PCR reads with MiXCR, one entry per CDR3 protein. The table has fewer than 250,000 distinct CDR3 sequences, approximately 17% seen once; the top ten hold around 50%. Patients counted as stable if ophthalmopathy did not develop within 18 months. Diagnostic decisions used clinical symptoms, serum thyroxine and TRAb, thyroid ultrasound and orbital computed tomography.

The sequenced sample was blood. This receptor was obtained from a middle-aged man with Graves' hyperthyroidism. This sequence joins TRBV15 and TRBJ2-7, with D uncertain. The CDR3 is CATSSSGVEQYF. The CDR3 nucleotides read TGTGCCACCAGCAGTTCCGGCGTCGAGCAGTACTTC.